Sequencing of this T cell receptor beta chain was carried out in a study of blood T cell repertoires in COVID-19. About the research overall: T cells, B-cell-depleted T cells, or PBMCs provided the cDNA or gDNA that served as material.

All enrollees were roughly 18 to 100 years old and from approximately 24 US areas. The CDR3 is made up of 14 amino acids. CDR1 and CDR2 (germline): LGHDT, YNNKEL (reference sequence). Trimming took off 1 base at V and 10 bases at J, with 17 bases between the two ends. Measured with immunoSEQ multiplex PCR; TCRdb has only the in-frame clones, and not every one. The sample yields about 360,000 clones, around 87% seen once. The J gene is TRBJ2-7, the V gene TRBV3-1 (or the pseudogene TRBV3-2), with D unresolved. This clonotype was obtained from a man younger than 40 who had recovered from COVID-19. Sequencing was performed on PBMCs or T cells enriched from blood (not recorded which). The CDR3 coding sequence is TGTGCCAGCAGCCAAGTAGCAGCCCCTCGAGATCAGTACTTC. It codes for CASSQVAAPRDQYF.